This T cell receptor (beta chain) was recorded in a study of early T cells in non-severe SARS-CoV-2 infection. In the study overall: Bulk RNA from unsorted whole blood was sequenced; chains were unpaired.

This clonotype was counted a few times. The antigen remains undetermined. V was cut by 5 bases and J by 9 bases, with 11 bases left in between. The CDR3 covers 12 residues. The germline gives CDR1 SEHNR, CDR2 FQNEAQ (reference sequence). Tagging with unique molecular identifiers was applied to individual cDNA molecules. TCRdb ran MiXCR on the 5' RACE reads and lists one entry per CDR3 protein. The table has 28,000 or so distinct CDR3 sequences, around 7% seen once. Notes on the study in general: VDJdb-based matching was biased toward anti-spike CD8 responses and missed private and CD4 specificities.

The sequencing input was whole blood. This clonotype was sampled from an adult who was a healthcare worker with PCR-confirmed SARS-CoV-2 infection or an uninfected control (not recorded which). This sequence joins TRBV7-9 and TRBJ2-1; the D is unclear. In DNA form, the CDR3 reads TGTGCCAGCAGCACCACCCTAGGTGAGCAGTTCTTC. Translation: CASSTTLGEQFF.